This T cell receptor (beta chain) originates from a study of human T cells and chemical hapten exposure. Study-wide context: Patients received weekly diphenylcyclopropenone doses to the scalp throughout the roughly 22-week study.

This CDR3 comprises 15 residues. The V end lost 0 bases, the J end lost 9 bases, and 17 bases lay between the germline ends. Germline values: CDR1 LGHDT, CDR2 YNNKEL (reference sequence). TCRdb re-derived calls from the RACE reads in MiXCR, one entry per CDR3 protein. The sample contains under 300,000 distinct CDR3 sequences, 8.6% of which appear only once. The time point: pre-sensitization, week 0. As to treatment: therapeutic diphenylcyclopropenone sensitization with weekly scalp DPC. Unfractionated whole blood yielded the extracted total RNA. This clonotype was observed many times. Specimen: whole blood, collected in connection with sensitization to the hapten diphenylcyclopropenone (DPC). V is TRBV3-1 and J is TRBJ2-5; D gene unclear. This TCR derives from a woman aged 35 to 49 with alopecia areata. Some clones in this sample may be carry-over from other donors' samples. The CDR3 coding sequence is TGTGCCAGCAGCCAAGATCTGGACGCCGGTCAGGCCCAGTACTTC. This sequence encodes CASSQDLDAGQAQYF.